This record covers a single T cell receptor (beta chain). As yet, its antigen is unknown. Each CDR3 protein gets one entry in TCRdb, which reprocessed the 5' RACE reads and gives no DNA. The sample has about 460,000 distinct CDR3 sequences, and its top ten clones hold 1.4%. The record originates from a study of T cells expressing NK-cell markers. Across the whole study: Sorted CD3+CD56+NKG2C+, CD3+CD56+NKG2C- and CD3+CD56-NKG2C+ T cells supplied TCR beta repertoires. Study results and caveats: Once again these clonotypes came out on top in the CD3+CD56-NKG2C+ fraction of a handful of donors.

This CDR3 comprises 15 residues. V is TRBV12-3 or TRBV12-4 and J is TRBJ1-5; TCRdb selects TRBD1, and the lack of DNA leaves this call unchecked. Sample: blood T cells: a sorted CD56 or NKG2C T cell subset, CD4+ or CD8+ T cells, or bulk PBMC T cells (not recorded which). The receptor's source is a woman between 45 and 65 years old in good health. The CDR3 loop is CASSDGDRSSQPQHF.